This T cell receptor beta chain appears in the sequencing data of a study of T cells in women clearing cervical HPV infection. Study-wide context: Cases were women with histologically confirmed HPV16-related CIN3 or worse, including a couple of invasive cancers. Case blood drawn at lesion detection; control blood after infection cleared.

Prevalent HPV16 infections were excluded; only incident single HPV16 infections included. The data were produced by immunoSEQ multiplex PCR, yet TCRdb's version contains in-frame clones alone and is incomplete. The sample's table shows more than 30,000 clones. Sequencing used blood buffy coat. The clonotype was recovered from a woman aged 18 to 75 with a cervical HPV16 infection that either progressed to CIN3+ or cleared (not recorded which).

This CDR3 reads CASSLGSGMITDTQYF. The part of the CDR3 DNA that was read is TGTGCCAGCAGTTTGGGTAGCGGGATGATCACAGATACG. The chain combines TRBV12-3 or TRBV12-4 with TRBJ2-3, with 8 bases lining up with TRBD2. The read falls 3 residues short of the CDR3 end, and the missing part is taken from the germline J gene. J gave up 2 bases and V 3 bases, and 7 bases lay outside the gene matches. CDR3 length: 16 amino acids.